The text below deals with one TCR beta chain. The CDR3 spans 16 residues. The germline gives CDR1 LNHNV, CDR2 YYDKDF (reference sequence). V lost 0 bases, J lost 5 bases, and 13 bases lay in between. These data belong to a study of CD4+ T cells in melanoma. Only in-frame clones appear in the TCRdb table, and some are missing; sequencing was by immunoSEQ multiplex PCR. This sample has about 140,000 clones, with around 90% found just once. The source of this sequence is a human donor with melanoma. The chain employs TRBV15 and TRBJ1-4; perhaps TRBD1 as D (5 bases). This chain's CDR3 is CATSRDRGASNEKLFF. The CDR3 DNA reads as TGTGCCACCAGCAGAGATCGTGGGGCTTCGAATGAAAAACTGTTTTTT.